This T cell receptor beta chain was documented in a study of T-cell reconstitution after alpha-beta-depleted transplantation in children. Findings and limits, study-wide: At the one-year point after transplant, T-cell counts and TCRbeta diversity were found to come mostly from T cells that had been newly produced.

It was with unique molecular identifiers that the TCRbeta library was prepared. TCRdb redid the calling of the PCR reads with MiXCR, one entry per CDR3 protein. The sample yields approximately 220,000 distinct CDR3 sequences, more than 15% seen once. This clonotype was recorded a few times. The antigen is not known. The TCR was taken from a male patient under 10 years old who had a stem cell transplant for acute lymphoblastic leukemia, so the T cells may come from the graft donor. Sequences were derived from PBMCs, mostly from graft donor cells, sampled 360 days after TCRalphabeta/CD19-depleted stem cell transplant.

The CDR3 reads CSVDVLGSGNTIYF. The CDR3 nucleotides read TGCAGCGTTGACGTTTTGGGCTCTGGAAACACCATATATTTT. The chain employs TRBV29-1 and TRBJ1-3; D is unclear. V was shortened by 3 bases and J by 0 bases, with 9 bases between the two germline ends. CDR1 is SQVTM, CDR2 ANQGSEA, per germline. The CDR3 sequence is 14 residues long.